The entry below describes one T cell receptor (beta chain). What it binds is not known. The data were taken from a study of blood T cells in healthy people across ages. Study-level results: The study could not conclusively compare naive and antigen-experienced cells, given its unsorted PBMCs. Roughly linear declines in TCR beta diversity per million T cells occurred with age.

Combining a sample-barcoded 5' primer with a J-beta primer mix, a second PCR ran for roughly 6 to 12 cycles. Samples each returned at least 2.5 million CDR3-containing paired-end reads. TCRdb passed the 5' RACE reads through MiXCR, listing each CDR3 protein once. The data contain 1.2 million to 1.5 million distinct CDR3 sequences, approximately 40% of them seen just once; the ten biggest clones take up less than 8%. Germline V gene data show CDR1 as MNHEY and CDR2 as SVGEGT. V lost 7 bases, J lost 0 bases, and 5 bases stayed unmatched. CDR3 length: 15 amino acids. The receptor comes from a woman aged 18 to 35 in good health. The sequenced sample consisted of blood. The J gene is TRBJ2-7, the V gene TRBV6-2 or TRBV6-3; 11 nucleotides match TRBD2. CDR3 in amino acids: CASMTSGVISYEQYF. The CDR3 coding sequence is TGTGCCAGCATGACTAGCGGGGTTATCTCCTACGAGCAGTACTTC.